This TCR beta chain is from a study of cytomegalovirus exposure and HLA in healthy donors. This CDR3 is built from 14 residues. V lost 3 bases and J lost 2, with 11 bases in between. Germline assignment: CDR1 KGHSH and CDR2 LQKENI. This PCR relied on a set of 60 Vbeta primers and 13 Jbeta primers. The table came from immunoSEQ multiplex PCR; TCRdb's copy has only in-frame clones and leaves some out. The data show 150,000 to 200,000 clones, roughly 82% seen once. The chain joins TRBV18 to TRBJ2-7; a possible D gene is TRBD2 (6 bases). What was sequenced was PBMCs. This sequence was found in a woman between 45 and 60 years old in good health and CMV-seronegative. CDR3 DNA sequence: TGTGCCAGCTCACCTGGCGGGAAGGCCTACGAGCAGTACTTC. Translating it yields CASSPGGKAYEQYF. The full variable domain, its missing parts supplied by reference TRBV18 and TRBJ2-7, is NAGVMQNPRHLVRRRGQEARLRCSPMKGHSHVYWYRQLPEEGLKFMVYLQKENIIDESGMPKERFSAEFPKEGPSILRIQQVVRGDSAAYFCASSPGGKAYEQYFGPGTRLTVT.